Following are 5 T cell receptor beta chains from one sample sequenced in a study of radiation and T cells in renal cell carcinoma (dated by TCRdb to about 2020). Receptor amplification or capture employed the immunoSEQ multiplex PCR assay. TCRdb re-hosts the immuneACCESS table, in-frame sequences only. Its copies lack some clones; in the studies checked, an unresolved V gene accounts for under half of them, and the cause for the rest is not known. The table for this sample lists some 150,000 clones; approximately 90% of them were counted only once. The ten most abundant clones make up around 12% of the sample. According to the study, the label for this sample's time point signals: baseline pretreatment blood. The sample's treatment or condition, from its label and the paper: 15 Gy SBRT to primary tumor, nephrectomy 4 weeks later. Sequencing was performed on blood, taken from a patient whose treatment included radiotherapy and nephrectomy. These receptor sequences come from a woman in her forties or fifties with renal cell carcinoma.

The rearrangement joins TRBV5-1 to TRBJ2-7, with D possibly matching TRBD1 (5 bases). The CDR3 is 14 amino acids. Germline-derived CDR1 and CDR2 are SGHRS and YFSETQ. The V gene lost 5 bases and the J gene lost 2 bases, with 14 bases spanning the gap. CDR3 region: CASSSDSPPYEQYF. CDR3 sequence (DNA): TGCGCCAGCAGTTCAGACAGTCCCCCCTACGAGCAGTACTTC.

The chain links TRBV9 to TRBJ2-1; no clear D gene. Between the trimmed V and J ends, which lost 5 bases and 8 bases, there was a span of 8 bases. CDR3 length: 11 amino acids. CDR1 is SGDLS and CDR2 is YYNGEE in the germline V gene. This CDR3 reads CASSVGYEQFF. The CDR3 DNA sequence: TGTGCCAGCAGTGTCGGTTATGAGCAGTTCTTC.

The genes are TRBV7-2 and TRBJ1-2; no clear D gene. Germline CDR1 reads SGHTA; CDR2 reads FQGNSA. This CDR3 is 12 amino acids long. Trimming pared 4 bases from V and 0 bases from J, leaving 3 bases between. As DNA, the CDR3 is TGTGCCAGCAGCTCTTCTAACTATGGCTACACCTTC. This encodes CASSSSNYGYTF.

V is TRBV5-6 and J is TRBJ1-5; the match to TRBD1 covers 8 bases. Germline values: CDR1 SGHDT, CDR2 YYEEEE. V shed 1 base and J 4 bases; nucleotides not matched to a gene: 4. CDR3 length: 15 residues. The CDR3: CASSLRDRPNQPQHF. CDR3 nucleotide sequence: TGTGCCAGCAGCTTGAGGGACAGGCCGAATCAGCCCCAGCATTTT.

The chain is built from TRBV27 and TRBJ2-3; D is ambiguous. The CDR3 length is 13 residues. Germline-derived CDR1 and CDR2 are MNHEY and SMNVEV (reference sequence). Trimming took off 2 bases at V and 0 bases at J, with 3 bases between the two ends. CDR3 sequence: CASSLRSTDTQYF. The CDR3 coding sequence is TGTGCCAGCAGTTTACGGAGCACAGATACGCAGTATTTT.